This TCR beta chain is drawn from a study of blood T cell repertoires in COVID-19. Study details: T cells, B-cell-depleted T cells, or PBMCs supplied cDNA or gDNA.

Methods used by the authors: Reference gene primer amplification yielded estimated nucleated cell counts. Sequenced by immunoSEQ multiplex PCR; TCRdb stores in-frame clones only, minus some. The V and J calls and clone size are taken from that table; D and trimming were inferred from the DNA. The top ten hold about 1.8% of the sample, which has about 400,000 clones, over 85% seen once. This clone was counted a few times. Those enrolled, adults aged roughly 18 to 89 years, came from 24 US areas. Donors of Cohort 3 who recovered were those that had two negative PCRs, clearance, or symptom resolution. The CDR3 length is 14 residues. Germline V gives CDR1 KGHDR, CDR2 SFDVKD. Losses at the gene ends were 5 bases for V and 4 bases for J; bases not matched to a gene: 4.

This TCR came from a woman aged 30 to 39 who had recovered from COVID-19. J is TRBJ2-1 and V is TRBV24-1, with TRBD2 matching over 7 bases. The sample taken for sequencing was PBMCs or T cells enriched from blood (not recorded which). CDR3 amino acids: CATSVAGGYNEQFF. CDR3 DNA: TGTGCCACCAGTGTAGCGGGTGGGTACAATGAGCAGTTCTTC.